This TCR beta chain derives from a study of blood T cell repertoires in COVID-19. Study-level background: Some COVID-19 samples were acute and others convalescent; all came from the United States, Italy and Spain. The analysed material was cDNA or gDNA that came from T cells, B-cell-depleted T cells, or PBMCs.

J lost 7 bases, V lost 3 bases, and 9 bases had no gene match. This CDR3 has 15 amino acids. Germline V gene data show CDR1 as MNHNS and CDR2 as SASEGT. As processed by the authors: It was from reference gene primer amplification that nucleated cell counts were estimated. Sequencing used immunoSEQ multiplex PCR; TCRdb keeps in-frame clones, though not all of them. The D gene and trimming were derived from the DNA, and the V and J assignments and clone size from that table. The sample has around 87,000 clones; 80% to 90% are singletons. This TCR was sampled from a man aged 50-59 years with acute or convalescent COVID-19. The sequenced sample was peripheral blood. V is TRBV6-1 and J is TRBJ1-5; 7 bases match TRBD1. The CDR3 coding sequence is TGTGCCAGCAGTGATTCTTCTGGGACAGCCCAGCCCCAGCATTTT. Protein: CASSDSSGTAQPQHF.